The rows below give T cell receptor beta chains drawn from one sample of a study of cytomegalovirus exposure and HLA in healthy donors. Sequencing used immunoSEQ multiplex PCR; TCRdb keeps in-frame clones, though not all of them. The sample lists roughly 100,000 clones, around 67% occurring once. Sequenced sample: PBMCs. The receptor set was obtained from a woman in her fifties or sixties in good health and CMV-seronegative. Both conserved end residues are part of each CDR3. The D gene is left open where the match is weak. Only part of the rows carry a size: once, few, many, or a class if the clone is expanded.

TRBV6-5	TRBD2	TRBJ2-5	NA	CASSGQGLAGTSQYF	TGTGCCAGCAGTGGCCAAGGACTAGCGGGAACATCCCAGTACTTC
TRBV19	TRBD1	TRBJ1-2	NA	CASRLGTGDYGYTF	TGTGCCAGTAGACTTGGGACAGGGGACTATGGCTACACCTTC
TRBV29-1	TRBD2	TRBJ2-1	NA	CSVCLAGGQRDNEQFF	TGCAGCGTTTGCCTAGCGGGAGGGCAAAGGGACAATGAGCAGTTCTTC
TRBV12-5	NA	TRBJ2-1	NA	CASGQSRGEQFF	TGTGCTAGTGGCCAATCTAGGGGTGAGCAGTTCTTC
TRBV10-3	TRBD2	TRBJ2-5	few	CAISELAGQETQYF	TGTGCCATCAGTGAACTAGCGGGACAAGAGACCCAGTACTTC
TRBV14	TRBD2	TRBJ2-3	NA	CASSLGLANTDTQYF	TGTGCCAGCAGCCTGGGACTAGCGAATACAGATACGCAGTATTTT
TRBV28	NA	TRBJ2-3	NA	CASSPGHSSTDTQYF	TGTGCCAGCAGCCCAGGGCATTCTAGCACAGATACGCAGTATTTT
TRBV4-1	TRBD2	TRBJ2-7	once	CASSQERDYLYEQYF	TGCGCCAGCAGCCAAGAACGGGACTATTTGTACGAGCAGTACTTC
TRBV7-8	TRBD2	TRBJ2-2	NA	CASSLVAGGSGELFF	TGTGCCAGCAGCTTGGTAGCGGGGGGCTCCGGGGAGCTGTTTTTT
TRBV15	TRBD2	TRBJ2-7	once	CATSSGTSGTYEQYF	TGTGCCACCAGCAGTGGGACTAGCGGGACCTACGAGCAGTACTTC
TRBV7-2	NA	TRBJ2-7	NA	CASSLGYLGQSSYEQYF	TGTGCCAGCAGCTTAGGTTACTTGGGGCAGAGCTCCTACGAGCAGTACTTC
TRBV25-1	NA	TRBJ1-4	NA	CASSELLGGDEKLFF	TGTGCCAGCAGTGAATTACTTGGGGGGGACGAAAAACTGTTTTTT
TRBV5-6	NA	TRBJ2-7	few	CASSLVMNGGGEQYF	TGTGCCAGCAGCTTGGTCATGAACGGAGGCGGCGAGCAGTACTTC
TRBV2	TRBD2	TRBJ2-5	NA	CASTGTRETQYF	TGTGCCAGCACCGGGACTAGAGAGACCCAGTACTTC
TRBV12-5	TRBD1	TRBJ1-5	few	CASTGTGDNQPQHF	TGTGCTAGTACCGGGACAGGGGATAATCAGCCCCAGCATTTT
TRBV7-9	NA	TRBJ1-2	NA	CASSLGFDSVYGYTF	TGTGCCAGCAGCTTAGGATTTGACAGTGTCTATGGCTACACCTTC
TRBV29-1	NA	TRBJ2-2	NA	CSVAWRRGNTGELFF	TGCAGCGTTGCGTGGAGGCGGGGGAACACCGGGGAGCTGTTTTTT
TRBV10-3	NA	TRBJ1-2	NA	CAISDGKGSDYGYTF	TGTGCCATCAGTGATGGAAAGGGGTCGGACTATGGCTACACCTTC
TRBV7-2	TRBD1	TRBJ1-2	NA	CASSLVAGTGVYGYTF	TGTGCCAGCAGCTTAGTTGCCGGGACAGGGGTTTATGGCTACACCTTC
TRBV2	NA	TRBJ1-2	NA	CASSARLDRSGYGYTF	TGTGCCAGCAGCGCACGCCTCGACAGGTCCGGATATGGCTACACCTTC
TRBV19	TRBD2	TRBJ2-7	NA	CASSIALAVPAYEQYF	TGTGCCAGTAGTATAGCACTAGCGGTACCCGCCTACGAGCAGTACTTC
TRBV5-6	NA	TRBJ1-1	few	CASSLFGRTANTEAFF	TGTGCCAGCAGCTTGTTCGGTAGGACAGCGAACACTGAAGCTTTCTTT
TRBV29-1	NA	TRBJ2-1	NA	CSVEGLVAVGRSYNEQFF	TGCAGCGTTGAGGGGCTAGTCGCCGTTGGGCGCTCCTACAATGAGCAGTTCTTC
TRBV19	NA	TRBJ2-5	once	CASSRDWSGSETQYF	TGTGCCAGTAGTAGGGACTGGTCAGGGTCGGAGACCCAGTACTTC
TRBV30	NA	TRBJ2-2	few	CAWIIGPLGSGELFF	TGTGCCTGGATAATAGGTCCCCTCGGGTCCGGGGAGCTGTTTTTT